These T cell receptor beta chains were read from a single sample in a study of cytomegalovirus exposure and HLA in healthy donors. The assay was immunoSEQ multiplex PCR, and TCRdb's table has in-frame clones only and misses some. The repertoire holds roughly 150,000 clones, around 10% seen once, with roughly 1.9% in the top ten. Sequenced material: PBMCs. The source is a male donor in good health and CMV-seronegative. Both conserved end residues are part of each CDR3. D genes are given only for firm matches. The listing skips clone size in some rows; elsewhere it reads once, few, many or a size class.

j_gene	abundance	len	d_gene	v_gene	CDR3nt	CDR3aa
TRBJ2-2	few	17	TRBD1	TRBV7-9	TGTGCCAGCAGGAGGGACAGGGGGCCATATCACCCCGGGGAGCTGTTTTTT	CASRRDRGPYHPGELFF
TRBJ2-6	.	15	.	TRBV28	TGTGCCAGCAGCCGCCAGGTCTCTGGGGCCAACGTCCTGACTTTC	CASSRQVSGANVLTF
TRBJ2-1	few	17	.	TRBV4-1	TGCGCCAGCAGCCCAAAAATCGGCGGGGGCCTAGACAATGAGCAGTTCTTC	CASSPKIGGGLDNEQFF
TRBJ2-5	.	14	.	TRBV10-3	TGTGCCACCCGACATGGGCACGGCCAAGAGACCCAGTACTTC	CATRHGHGQETQYF
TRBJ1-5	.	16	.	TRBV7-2	TGTGCCAGCAGCTTAGCGCACCAGGGACTCAATCAGCCCCAGCATTTT	CASSLAHQGLNQPQHF
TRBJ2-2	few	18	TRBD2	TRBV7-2	TGTGCCAGCAGCTTGGGACCACCGGGACTAGCGTTCACCGGGGAGCTGTTTTTT	CASSLGPPGLAFTGELFF
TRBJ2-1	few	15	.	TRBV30	TGTGCCTGGTCCGAAGGGGCTAACTCCTACAATGAGCAGTTCTTC	CAWSEGANSYNEQFF
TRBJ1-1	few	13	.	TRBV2	TGTGCCAGCAGTGACCCCGGGGGCACTGAAGCTTTCTTT	CASSDPGGTEAFF
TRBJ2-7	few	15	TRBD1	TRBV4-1	TGCGCCAGCAGCCAAAGGGACAGGGGGCCATACGAGCAGTACTTC	CASSQRDRGPYEQYF
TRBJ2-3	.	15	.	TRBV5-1	TGCGCCAGCAGCTCTGCTCGGGGGAGCACAGATACGCAGTATTTT	CASSSARGSTDTQYF
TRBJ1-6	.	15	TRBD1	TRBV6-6	TGTGCCAGCAGTTACCGGGACAGACTAAATTCACCCCTCCACTTT	CASSYRDRLNSPLHF
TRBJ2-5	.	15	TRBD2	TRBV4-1	TGCGCCAGCAGCATAACTAGCGGGGGGGAGGAGACCCAGTACTTC	CASSITSGGEETQYF
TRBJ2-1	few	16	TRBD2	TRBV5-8	TGTGCCAGCAGCTCCCTTAGCGGGAGTTCCTACAATGGGCAGTTCTTC	CASSSLSGSSYNGQFF
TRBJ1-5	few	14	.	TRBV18	TGTGCCAGCTCCCCCGGAGCTAGCAATCAGCCCCAGCATTTT	CASSPGASNQPQHF
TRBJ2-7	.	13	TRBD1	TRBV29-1	TGCAGCGTGAGGACAGGGGACACCTACGAGCAGTACTTC	CSVRTGDTYEQYF
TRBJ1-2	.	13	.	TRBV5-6	TGTGCCAGCAGTTCAGCGGGGTCCTATGGCTACACCTTC	CASSSAGSYGYTF
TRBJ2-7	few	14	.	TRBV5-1	TGCGCCAGCAGCCCGGAGGGGGCCCCCTACGAGCAGTACTTC	CASSPEGAPYEQYF
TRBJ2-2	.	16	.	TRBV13	TGTGCCAGCAGCTTTCACACAGAGTCGCTTGGCGGGGAGCTGTTTTTT	CASSFHTESLGGELFF
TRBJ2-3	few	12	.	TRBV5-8	TGTGCCAGCAGCTTACGGACAGATACGCAGTATTTT	CASSLRTDTQYF
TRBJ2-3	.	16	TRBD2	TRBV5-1	TGCGCCAGCAGCGGGGGACTAGCGGTTATAACAGATACGCAGTATTTT	CASSGGLAVITDTQYF
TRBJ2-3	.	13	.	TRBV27	TGTGCCAGCAGTTTTGGAGAGACAGATACGCAGTATTTT	CASSFGETDTQYF
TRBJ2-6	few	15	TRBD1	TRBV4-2	TGTGCCAGCGCGACAGGGGGCTCCGGGGCCAACGTCCTGACTTTC	CASATGGSGANVLTF
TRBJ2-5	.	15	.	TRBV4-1	TGCGCCAGCACTCGGGGCGGAGGGGTCCAAGAGACCCAGTACTTC	CASTRGGGVQETQYF
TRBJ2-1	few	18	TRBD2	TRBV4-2	TGTGCCAGCAGCCAAGCCTCCTCCAGCGGGATATCCTACAATGAGCAGTTCTTC	CASSQASSSGISYNEQFF
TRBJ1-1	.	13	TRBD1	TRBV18	TGTGCCAGCTCAGGACAGGACAACACTGAAGCTTTCTTT	CASSGQDNTEAFF
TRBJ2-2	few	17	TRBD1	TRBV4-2	TGTGCCAGCAGCCAGGGGCAGGGGGCGACGAACACCGGGGAGCTGTTTTTT	CASSQGQGATNTGELFF
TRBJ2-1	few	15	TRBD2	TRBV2	TGTGCCAGCAGTGGGACTAGCGGGAGCGGAGGTGAGCAGTTCTTC	CASSGTSGSGGEQFF
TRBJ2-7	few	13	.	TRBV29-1	TGCAGCGCCTCTGGGGCGGGAAGCTACGAGCAGTACTTC	CSASGAGSYEQYF
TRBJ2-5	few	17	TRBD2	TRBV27	TGTGCCAGCAGTCCCCTGCTGGCGGGGGGGCCCAGGGAGACCCAGTACTTC	CASSPLLAGGPRETQYF
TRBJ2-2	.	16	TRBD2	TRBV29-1	TGCAGCGTTGGGGTCGCGGCGGGAGGCTCCATCGGGGAGCTGTTTTTT	CSVGVAAGGSIGELFF
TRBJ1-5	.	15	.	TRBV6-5	TGTGCCAGCAGTTACTCGATCAGGGGCAACCAGCCCCAGCATTTT	CASSYSIRGNQPQHF
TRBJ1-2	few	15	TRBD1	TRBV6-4	TGTGCCAGCAGAGTAGTATCGACAGGGAACTATGGCTACACCTTC	CASRVVSTGNYGYTF
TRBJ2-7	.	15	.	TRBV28	TGTGCCAGCAGTTCCCCGTATGGAGGGCAGTACGAGCAGTACTTC	CASSSPYGGQYEQYF
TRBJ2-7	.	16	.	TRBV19	TGTGCCAGTAGTATAGGGGTACGCGGAATCTCCTACGAGCAGTACTTC	CASSIGVRGISYEQYF
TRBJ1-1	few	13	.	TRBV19	TGTGCCAGTAGTATCATCGGGGACACTGAAGCTTTCTTT	CASSIIGDTEAFF
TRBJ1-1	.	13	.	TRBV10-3	TGTGCCATCAGTGAGGACAGATCGGGTGAAGCTTTCTTT	CAISEDRSGEAFF
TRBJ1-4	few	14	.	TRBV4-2	TGTGCCAGCAGCGGGGCGGATTTGAAGCCAAAACTGTTTTTT	CASSGADLKPKLFF
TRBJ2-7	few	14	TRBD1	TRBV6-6	TGTGCCAGCAGACTGACAGGGGGCTCCTACGAGCAGTACTTC	CASRLTGGSYEQYF
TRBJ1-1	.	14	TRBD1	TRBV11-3	TGTGCCAGCAGCTTAGGACAGGGGGCCACTGAAGCTTTCTTT	CASSLGQGATEAFF
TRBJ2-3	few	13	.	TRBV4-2	TGTGCCAGCAGCCAGGAGTTCGCAGATACGCAGTATTTT	CASSQEFADTQYF
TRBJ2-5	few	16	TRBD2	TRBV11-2	TGTGCCAGCAGCTTAGGGCCGACTAGCGGGGGGAAGACCCAGTACTTC	CASSLGPTSGGKTQYF
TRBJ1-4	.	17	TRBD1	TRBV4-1	TGCGCCAGCAGCCTACCGACAGGGAGTGCAACTAATGAAAAACTGTTTTTT	CASSLPTGSATNEKLFF
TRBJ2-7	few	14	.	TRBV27	TGTGCCAGCAGTAGCACTGCAGGCTCCTACGAGCAGTACTTC	CASSSTAGSYEQYF
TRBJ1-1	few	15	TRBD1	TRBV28	TGTGCCAGCAGTTTAAGGGGGCTCGTCGGTACTGAAGCTTTCTTT	CASSLRGLVGTEAFF
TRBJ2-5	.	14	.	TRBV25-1	TGTGCCAGCAGTGAATCGGGTAGAGAAGAGACCCAGTACTTC	CASSESGREETQYF
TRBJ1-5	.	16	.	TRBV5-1	TGCGCCAGCAGCTTGACGGCACAGGGTGGCAATCAGCCCCAGCATTTT	CASSLTAQGGNQPQHF
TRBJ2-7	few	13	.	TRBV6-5	TGTGCCAGCAGTTACTCGAGGGGGGGCGAGCAGTACTTC	CASSYSRGGEQYF
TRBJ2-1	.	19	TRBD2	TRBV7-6	TGTGCCAGCAGCTTAGCCCCGACTAGCGGGGGGGGAACCTACAATGAGCAGTTCTTC	CASSLAPTSGGGTYNEQFF
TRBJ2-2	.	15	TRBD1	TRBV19	TGTGCCAGTAGTTTTCGGACAGGGGTGAACGGGGAGCTGTTTTTT	CASSFRTGVNGELFF
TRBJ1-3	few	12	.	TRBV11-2	TGTGCCAGCAGCTTTGAGAGGAACACCATATATTTT	CASSFERNTIYF
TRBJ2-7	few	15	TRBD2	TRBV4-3	TGCGCCAGCAGCCACGGGACTAGCGGGGTCTACGAGCAGTACTTC	CASSHGTSGVYEQYF